This T cell receptor beta chain is from a study of blood T cell repertoires in COVID-19. This table comes from immunoSEQ multiplex PCR, and its TCRdb copy is limited to in-frame clones, with some not included. The data show more than 70,000 clones, less than 90% seen once. V trimming: 8 bases; J trimming: 6 bases; junction bases outside the gene matches: 10. This CDR3 contains 14 residues. Germline CDR1 and CDR2: GTSNPN and SVGIG (reference sequence). This clone was counted once. This chain uses TRBV30 with TRBJ1-6, with 7 bases lining up with TRBD1. Sequenced input: peripheral blood. This TCR came from a man at least 80 years old with active or convalescent COVID-19. The CDR3 reads CARKGANVNSPLHF. As DNA, the CDR3 is TGTGCCAGGAAGGGGGCGAATGTTAATTCACCCCTCCACTTT.